This T cell receptor beta chain was captured in a study of shared T cell receptors in the human thymus. Measured with immunoSEQ multiplex PCR; TCRdb has only the in-frame clones, and not every one. The data hold 630,000 or so clones, with around 87% observed a single time. Germline lookup yields CDR1 LNHDA and CDR2 SQIVND (reference sequence). There are 17 residues in the CDR3. The trim removed 0 bases at V and 5 bases at J, leaving 7 bases unmatched. These sequences were also reported in another study, on human thymus T cells. That work adds: Having surgery to correct congenital heart defects, healthy Finnish infants acted as the donors. Corrective heart surgery yielded resections, and these provided the thymus tissue. Thymic and blood repertoires appeared to display a bias in their usage of V and J genes. Reports from related research described highly overlapping thymic repertoires among unrelated individuals.

The sequence was obtained from a boy less than two years old with a congenital heart defect. The chain links TRBV19 to TRBJ2-5, with 12 positions matching TRBD2. The sequenced sample consisted of thymocytes. This chain's CDR3 is CASSIDLGLAGSETQYF. CDR3 nucleotide sequence: TGTGCCAGTAGTATAGACCTCGGACTAGCGGGAAGTGAGACCCAGTACTTC. Based on the CDR3 plus reference TRBV19 and TRBJ2-5, the full variable domain is DGGITQSPKYLFRKEGQNVTLSCEQNLNHDAMYWYRQDPGQGLRLIYYSQIVNDFQKGDIAEGYSVSREKKESFPLTVTSAQKNPTAFYLCASSIDLGLAGSETQYFGPGTRLLVL.